This TCR beta chain stems from a study of tumor-infiltrating lymphocytes in primary liver carcinoma. From around 0.5 ug total RNA, TCR beta cDNA was generated with a primer in the constant region. Sequencing libraries for TCR beta derived from three nested multiplex PCR rounds that used slightly modified ARM-PCR. In the first two PCR rounds, TRBV1-TRBV30 forward primers were paired with a C-beta reverse primer, and each round lasted approximately 10 cycles. TCRdb processed the multiplex PCR reads anew with MiXCR; each CDR3 protein has one entry. This table has about 130,000 distinct CDR3 sequences, 60% to 80% appearing once. Co-extracting RNA and DNA was done with 20-30 mg of unsorted bulk tissue as input. Germline V gene data show CDR1 as SGHAT and CDR2 as FQNNGV. The CDR3 is 17 amino acids. V lost 4 bases, J lost 4 bases, and 22 bases lay in between.

The receptor was isolated from a woman aged 55-70 years with primary liver carcinoma and hepatitis B virus infection. The chain links TRBV11-2 to TRBJ1-2; D not certain. The sample consisted of liver tumor tissue from sampling region 3. Stated subset: tumor region T3, left-lateral pole. The CDR3 spells CASSSDSIRTLRYGYTF. For the CDR3, the DNA is TGTGCCAGCAGCTCAGATTCGATCAGGACGCTGCGCTATGGCTACACCTTC.